This paragraph covers one T cell receptor beta chain sequence. Per the authors' pipeline: Reference gene primer amplification gave nucleated cell count estimates. The table came from immunoSEQ multiplex PCR; TCRdb's copy has only in-frame clones and leaves some out. From that table come the V and J calls and clone size; the DNA was used to work out D and trimming. Altogether 55,000 or so clones are present, 90% being singletons, with the ten largest covering roughly 6.2%. This sample stems from a study of blood T cell repertoires in COVID-19. This CDR3 is 17 amino acids long. V shed 4 bases, J shed 0 bases, and the junction held 9 bases outside the gene matches. Germline-derived CDR1 and CDR2 are MDHEN and SYDVKM.

This chain links TRBV28 with TRBJ2-7, with TRBD2 identical over 10 bases. This TCR derives from a middle-aged man with acute or convalescent COVID-19. The sequenced sample consisted of peripheral blood. The CDR3 protein is CASSSSGSGRSSYEQYF. CDR3 DNA: TGTGCCAGCAGTTCCTCGGGTAGCGGGAGGAGCTCCTACGAGCAGTACTTC.